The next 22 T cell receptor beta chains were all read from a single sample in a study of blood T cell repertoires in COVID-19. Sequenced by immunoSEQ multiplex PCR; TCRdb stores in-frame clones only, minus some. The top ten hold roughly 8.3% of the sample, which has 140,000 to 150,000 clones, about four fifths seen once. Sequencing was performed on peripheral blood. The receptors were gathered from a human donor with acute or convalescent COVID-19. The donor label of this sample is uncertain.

The CDR3 here is CASRPAGTAHQPQHF. The CDR3 DNA reads as TGTGCCAGCAGGCCAGCCGGGACAGCACATCAGCCCCAGCATTTT. The chain couples TRBV27 to TRBJ1-5; the match to TRBD1 covers 7 bases. The V segment lost 6 bases and the J segment 5 bases; nucleotides outside the gene matches: 10. The CDR3 is made up of 15 amino acids. Germline V gene sequence: CDR1 MNHEY, CDR2 SMNVEV (reference sequence).

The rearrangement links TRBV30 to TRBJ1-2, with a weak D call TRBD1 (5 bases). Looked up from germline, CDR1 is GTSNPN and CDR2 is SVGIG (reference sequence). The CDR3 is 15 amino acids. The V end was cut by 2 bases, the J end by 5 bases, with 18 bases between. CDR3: CAWSPLRQPKYGYTF. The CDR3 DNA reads TGTGCCTGGAGTCCCCTTAGACAGCCGAAGTATGGCTACACCTTC.

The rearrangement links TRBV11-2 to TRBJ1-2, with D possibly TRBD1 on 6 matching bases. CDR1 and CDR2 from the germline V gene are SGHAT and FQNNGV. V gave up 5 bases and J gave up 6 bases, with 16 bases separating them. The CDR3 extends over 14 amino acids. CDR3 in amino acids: CASSMWGEGDGYTF. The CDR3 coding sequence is TGTGCCAGCAGCATGTGGGGAGAGGGGGATGGCTACACCTTC. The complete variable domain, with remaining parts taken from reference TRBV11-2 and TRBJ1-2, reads EAGVAQSPRYKIIEKRQSVAFWCNPISGHATLYWYQQILGQGPKLLIQFQNNGVVDDSQLPKDRFSAERLKGVDSTLKIQPAKLEDSAVYLCASSMWGEGDGYTFGSGTRLTVV.

CDR3 in amino acids: CASSLWGEDYGYTF. CDR3 bases: TGTGCCAGCAGTCTCTGGGGCGAGGACTATGGCTACACCTTC. J is TRBJ1-2 and V is TRBV2, with D possibly matching TRBD1 (5 bases). This CDR3 has 14 residues. Per the germline V gene, CDR1 is SNHLY and CDR2 is FYNNEI. The V gene lost 5 bases and the J gene lost 3 bases, with 13 bases spanning the gap.

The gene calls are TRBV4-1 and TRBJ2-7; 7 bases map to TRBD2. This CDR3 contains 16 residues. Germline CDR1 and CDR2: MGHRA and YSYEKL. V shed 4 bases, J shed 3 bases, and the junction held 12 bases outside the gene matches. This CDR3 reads CASSRAMGGGSYEQYF. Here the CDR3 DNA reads TGCGCCAGCAGCCGCGCGATGGGCGGGGGAAGCTACGAGCAGTACTTC.

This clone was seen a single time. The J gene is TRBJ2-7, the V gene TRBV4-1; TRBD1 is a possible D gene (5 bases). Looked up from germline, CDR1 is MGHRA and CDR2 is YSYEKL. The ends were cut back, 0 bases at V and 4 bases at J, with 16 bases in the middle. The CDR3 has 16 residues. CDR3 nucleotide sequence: TGCGCCAGCAGCCAAGATTGGGGCTTTATACCTTACGAGCAGTACTTC. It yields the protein CASSQDWGFIPYEQYF.

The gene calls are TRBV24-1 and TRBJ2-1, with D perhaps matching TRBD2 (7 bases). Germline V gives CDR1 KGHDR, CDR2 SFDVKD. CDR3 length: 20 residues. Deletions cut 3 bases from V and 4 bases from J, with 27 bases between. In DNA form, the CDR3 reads TGTGCCACCAGTGATGCCTCTATTCCCCTGGGCGGGGGCCCTTACAATGAGCAGTTCTTC. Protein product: CATSDASIPLGGGPYNEQFF.

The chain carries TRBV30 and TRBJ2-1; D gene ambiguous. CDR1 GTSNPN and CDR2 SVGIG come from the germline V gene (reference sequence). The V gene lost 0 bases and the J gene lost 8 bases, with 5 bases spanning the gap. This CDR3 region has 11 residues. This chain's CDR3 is CAWSVIDEQFF. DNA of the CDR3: TGTGCCTGGAGTGTAATAGATGAGCAGTTCTTC.

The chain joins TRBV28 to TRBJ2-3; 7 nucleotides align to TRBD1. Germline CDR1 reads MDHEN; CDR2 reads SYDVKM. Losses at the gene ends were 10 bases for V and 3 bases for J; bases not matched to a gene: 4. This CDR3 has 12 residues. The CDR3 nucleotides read TGTGCCACTGACAGGGAGACAGATACGCAGTATTTT. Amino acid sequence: CATDRETDTQYF.

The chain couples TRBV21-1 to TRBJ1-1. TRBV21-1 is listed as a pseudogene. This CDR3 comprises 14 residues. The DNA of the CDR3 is TGTGCCAGCAGCAAGTTGGGGAGGGGCACTGAAGCTTTCTTT. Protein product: CASSKLGRGTEAFF.

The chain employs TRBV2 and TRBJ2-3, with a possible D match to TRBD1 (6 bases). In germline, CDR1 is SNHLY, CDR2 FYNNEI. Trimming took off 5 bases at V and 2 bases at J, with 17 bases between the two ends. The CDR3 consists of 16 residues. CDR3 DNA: TGTGCCAGCAGTCCACAGGGATGGCCCCCCACAGATACGCAGTATTTT. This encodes CASSPQGWPPTDTQYF.

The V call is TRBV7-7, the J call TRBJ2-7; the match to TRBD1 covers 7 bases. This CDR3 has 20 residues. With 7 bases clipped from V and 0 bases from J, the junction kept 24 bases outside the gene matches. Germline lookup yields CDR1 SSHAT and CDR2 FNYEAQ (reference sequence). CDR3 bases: TGTGCCAGCACTTACAGGGGCTTAAACGGCCTCCGTTCCTCCTCCTACGAGCAGTACGTC. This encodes CASTYRGLNGLRSSSYEQYV.

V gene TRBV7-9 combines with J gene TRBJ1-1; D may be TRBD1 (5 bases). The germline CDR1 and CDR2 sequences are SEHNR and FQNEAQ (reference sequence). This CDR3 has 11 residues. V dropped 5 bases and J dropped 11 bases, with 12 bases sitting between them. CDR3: CASSREQVAFF. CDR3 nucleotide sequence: TGTGCCAGCAGCAGGGAACAGGTGGCTTTCTTT.

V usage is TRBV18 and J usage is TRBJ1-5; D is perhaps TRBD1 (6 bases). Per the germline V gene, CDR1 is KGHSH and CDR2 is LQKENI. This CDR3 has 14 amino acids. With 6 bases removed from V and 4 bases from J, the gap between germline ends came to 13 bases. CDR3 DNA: TGTGCCAGCTCCCAGGAACAGGGTAATCAGCCCCAGCATTTT. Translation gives CASSQEQGNQPQHF.

The CDR3 sequence: CASSQGGGYYGYTF. For the CDR3, the DNA is TGTGCCAGCAGCCAGGGGGGGGGCTACTATGGCTACACCTTC. The chain employs TRBV4-2 and TRBJ1-2; D perhaps matches TRBD1 (6 bases). The germline V gene has CDR1 LGHNA and CDR2 YNFKEQ. Trimming took off 3 bases at V and 3 bases at J, with 11 bases between the two ends. The CDR3 has 14 amino acids.

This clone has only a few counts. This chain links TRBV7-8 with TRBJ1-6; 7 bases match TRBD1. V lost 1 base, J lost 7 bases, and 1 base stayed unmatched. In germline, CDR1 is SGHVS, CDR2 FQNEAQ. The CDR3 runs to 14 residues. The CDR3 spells CASSLGDRNSPLHF. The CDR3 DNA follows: TGTGCCAGCAGCTTAGGGGACAGAAATTCACCCCTCCACTTT.

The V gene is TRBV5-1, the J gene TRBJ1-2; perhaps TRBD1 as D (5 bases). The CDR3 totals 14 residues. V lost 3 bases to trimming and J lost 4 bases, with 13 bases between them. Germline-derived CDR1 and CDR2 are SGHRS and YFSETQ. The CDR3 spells CASSSPDSSYGYTF. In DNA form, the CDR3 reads TGCGCCAGCAGCTCACCTGACAGTTCCTATGGCTACACCTTC.

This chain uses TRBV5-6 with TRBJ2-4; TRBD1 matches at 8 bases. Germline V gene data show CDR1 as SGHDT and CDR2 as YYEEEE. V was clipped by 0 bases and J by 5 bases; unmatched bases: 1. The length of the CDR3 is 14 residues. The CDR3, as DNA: TGTGCCAGCAGCTTGGTGGGACAGGAAAACATTCAGTACTTC. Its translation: CASSLVGQENIQYF.

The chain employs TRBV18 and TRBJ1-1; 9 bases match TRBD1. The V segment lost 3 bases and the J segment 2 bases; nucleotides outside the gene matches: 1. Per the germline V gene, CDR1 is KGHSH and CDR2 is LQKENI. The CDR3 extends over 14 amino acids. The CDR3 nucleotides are TGTGCCAGCTCACCGGACAGGGGAAACACTGAAGCTTTCTTT. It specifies CASSPDRGNTEAFF.

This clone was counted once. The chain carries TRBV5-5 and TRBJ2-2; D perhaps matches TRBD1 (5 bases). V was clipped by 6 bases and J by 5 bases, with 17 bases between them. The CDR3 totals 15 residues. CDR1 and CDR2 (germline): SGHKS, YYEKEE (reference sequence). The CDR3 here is CASTPLASGTGELFF. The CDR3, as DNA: TGTGCCAGCACCCCTCTCGCCTCAGGGACCGGGGAGCTGTTTTTT.

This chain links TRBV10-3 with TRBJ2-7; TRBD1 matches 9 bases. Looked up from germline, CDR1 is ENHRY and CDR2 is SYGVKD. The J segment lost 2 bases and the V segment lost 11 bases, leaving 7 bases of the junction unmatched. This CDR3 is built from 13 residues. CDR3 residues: CAATGTGPYEQYF. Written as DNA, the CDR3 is TGTGCCGCAACCGGGACAGGGCCCTACGAGCAGTACTTC.

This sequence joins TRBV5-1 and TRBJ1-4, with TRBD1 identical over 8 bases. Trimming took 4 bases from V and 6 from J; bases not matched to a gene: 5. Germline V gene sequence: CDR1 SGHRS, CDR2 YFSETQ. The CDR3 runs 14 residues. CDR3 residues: CASSLTGDYEKLFF. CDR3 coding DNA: TGCGCCAGCAGCCTGACAGGGGATTATGAAAAACTGTTTTTT.